The 5 T cell receptor beta chains below were found in one sample sequenced in a study of blood T cell repertoires in COVID-19. Sequencing used immunoSEQ multiplex PCR; TCRdb keeps in-frame clones, though not all of them. In the table there are some 200,000 clones, about nine tenths of which are singletons. Sequencing input: PBMCs or T cells enriched from blood (not recorded which). These receptors originate from a man aged 30-40 years in a cohort exposed to, infected with or recovered from COVID-19 (not recorded which).

The rearrangement uses TRBV6-1 and TRBJ1-2, with 7 positions matching TRBD1. This CDR3 has 13 amino acids. CDR1 and CDR2 from the germline V gene are MNHNS and SASEGT. J gave up 4 bases and V 3 bases, and 2 bases lay outside the gene matches. The CDR3 DNA follows: TGTGCCAGCAGTGAGACAGGGTTCTATGGCTACACCTTC. Its protein is CASSETGFYGYTF.

This clone was detected a few times. The gene calls are TRBV6-5 and TRBJ1-6, with unresolved D. This CDR3 is built from 16 residues. The V gene lost 0 bases and the J gene lost 6 bases, with 12 bases spanning the gap. Germline V lookup: CDR1 MNHEY, CDR2 SVGAGI. The CDR3 loop is CASSYSGKEGNSPLHF. The CDR3 DNA reads as TGTGCCAGCAGTTACTCCGGGAAGGAGGGTAATTCACCCCTCCACTTT.

The chain couples TRBV5-8 to TRBJ1-6; TRBD1 might be the D (5 bases). V lost 2 bases and J 3 bases, leaving 9 bases between the germline ends. This CDR3 spans 15 amino acids. Germline V gene lookup returns CDR1 SGHTS and CDR2 YDEGEE. CDR3 residues: CASSFEGDYNSPLHF. The DNA for the CDR3 is TGTGCCAGCAGCTTTGAAGGGGACTATAATTCACCCCTCCACTTT. Together with reference TRBV5-8 and TRBJ1-6, the CDR3 gives the full variable domain: EAGVTQSPTHLIKTRGQQATLRCSPISGHTSVYWYQQALGLGLQFLLWYDEGEERNRGNFPPRFSGRQFPNYSSELNVNALELEDSALYLCASSFEGDYNSPLHFGNGTRLTVT.

The chain combines TRBV2 with TRBJ1-1, with D possibly TRBD1 on 5 matching bases. With 7 bases removed from V and 8 bases from J, the gap between germline ends came to 14 bases. This CDR3 is built from 12 residues. The V gene's germline CDR1 is SNHLY and CDR2 FYNNEI. CDR3 region: CASTRGGVEAFF. The CDR3 nucleotides read TGTGCCAGCACCCGGGGGGGTGTCGAAGCTTTCTTT.

This chain connects TRBV27 to TRBJ2-1; a possible D gene is TRBD2 (7 bases). The V end lost 5 bases, the J end lost 4 bases, and 15 bases lay between the germline ends. This CDR3 contains 15 residues. In germline, CDR1 is MNHEY, CDR2 SMNVEV (reference sequence). CDR3 in amino acids: CASSAWGRGYNEQFF. In DNA form, the CDR3 reads TGTGCCAGCAGTGCCTGGGGGAGGGGGTACAATGAGCAGTTCTTC.